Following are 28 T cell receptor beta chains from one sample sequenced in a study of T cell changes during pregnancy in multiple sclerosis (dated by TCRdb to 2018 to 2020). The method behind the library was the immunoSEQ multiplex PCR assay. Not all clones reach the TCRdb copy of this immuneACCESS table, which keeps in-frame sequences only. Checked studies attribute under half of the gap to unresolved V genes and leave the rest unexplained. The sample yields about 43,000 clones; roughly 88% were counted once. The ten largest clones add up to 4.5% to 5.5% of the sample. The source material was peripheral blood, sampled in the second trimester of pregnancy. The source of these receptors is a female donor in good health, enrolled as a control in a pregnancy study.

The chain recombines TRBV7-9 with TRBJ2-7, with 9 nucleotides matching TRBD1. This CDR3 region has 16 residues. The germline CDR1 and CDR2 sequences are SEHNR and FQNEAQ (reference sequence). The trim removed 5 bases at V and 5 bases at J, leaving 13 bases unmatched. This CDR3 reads CASSPHRGRTPHEQYF. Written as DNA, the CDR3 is TGTGCCAGCAGCCCCCACAGGGGGCGCACCCCCCACGAGCAGTACTTC.

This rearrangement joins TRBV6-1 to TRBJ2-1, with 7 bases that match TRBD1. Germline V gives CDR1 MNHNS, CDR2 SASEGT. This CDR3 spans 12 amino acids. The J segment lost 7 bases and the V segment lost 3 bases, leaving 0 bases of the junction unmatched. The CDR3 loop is CASSDRGNEQFF. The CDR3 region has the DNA TGTGCCAGCAGTGACAGGGGGAATGAGCAGTTCTTC.

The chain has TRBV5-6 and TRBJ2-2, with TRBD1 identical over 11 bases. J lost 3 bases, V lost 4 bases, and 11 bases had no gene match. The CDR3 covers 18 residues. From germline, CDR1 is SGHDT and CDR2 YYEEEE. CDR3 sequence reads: CASSAEGTGGLDTGELFF. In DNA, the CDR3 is TGTGCCAGCAGCGCCGAGGGGACAGGGGGATTAGACACCGGGGAGCTGTTTTTT.

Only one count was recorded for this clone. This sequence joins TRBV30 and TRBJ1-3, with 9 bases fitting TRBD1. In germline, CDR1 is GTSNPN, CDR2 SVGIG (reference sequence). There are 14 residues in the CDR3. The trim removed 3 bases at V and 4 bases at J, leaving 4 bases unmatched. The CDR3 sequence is CAWSGGQGGNTIYF. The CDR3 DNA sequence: TGTGCCTGGAGCGGGGGACAGGGAGGAAACACCATATATTTT.

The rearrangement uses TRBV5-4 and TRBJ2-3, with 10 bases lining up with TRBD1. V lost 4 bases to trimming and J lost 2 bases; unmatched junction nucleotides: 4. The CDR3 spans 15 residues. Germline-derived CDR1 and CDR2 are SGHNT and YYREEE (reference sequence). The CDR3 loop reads CASSKGQGNTDTQYF. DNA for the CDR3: TGTGCCAGCAGCAAGGGACAGGGGAACACAGATACGCAGTATTTT.

The DNA for the CDR3 is TGCGCCAGCAGCCAAGAGGCAGTTGATCAGCCCCAGCATTTT. This gives the protein CASSQEAVDQPQHF. The rearrangement uses TRBV4-1 and TRBJ1-5; no reliable D call. Germline V gene data show CDR1 as MGHRA and CDR2 as YSYEKL. Trimming cost V 0 bases and J 5 bases, with 8 bases left between them. The length of the CDR3 is 14 residues.

CDR3 loop: CASSFYRGSSTGELFF. The CDR3 nucleotides are TGTGCCAGCAGCTTTTACAGGGGGTCTTCCACCGGGGAGCTGTTTTTT. This chain joins TRBV5-4 and TRBJ2-2, with TRBD1 matching over 8 bases. The CDR3 contains 16 residues. Losses at the gene ends were 2 bases for V and 4 bases for J; bases not matched to a gene: 7. CDR1 is SGHNT, CDR2 YYREEE, per germline (reference sequence).

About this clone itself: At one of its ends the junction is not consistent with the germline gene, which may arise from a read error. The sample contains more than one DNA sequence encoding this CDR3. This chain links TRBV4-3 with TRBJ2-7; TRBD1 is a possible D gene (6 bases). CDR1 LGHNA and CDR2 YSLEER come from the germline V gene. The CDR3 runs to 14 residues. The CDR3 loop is CASSLEQGSYEQYF. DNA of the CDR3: TGCGCCAGCAGCCTGGAACAGGGATCCTATGAGCAGTACTTC.

CDR3 sequence: CASSGLGLANHEQFF. The CDR3 coding sequence is TGTGCCAGCAGTGGATTGGGACTAGCGAACCATGAGCAGTTCTTC. V and J are TRBV25-1 and TRBJ2-1; 10 positions agree with TRBD2. V lost 4 bases and J lost 8; bases outside the gene matches: 8. Looked up from germline, CDR1 is MGHDK and CDR2 is SYGVNS. The CDR3 extends over 15 amino acids.

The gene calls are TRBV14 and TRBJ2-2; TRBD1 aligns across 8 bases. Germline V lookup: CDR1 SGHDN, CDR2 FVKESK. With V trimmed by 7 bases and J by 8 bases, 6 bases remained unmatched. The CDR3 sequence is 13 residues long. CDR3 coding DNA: TGTGCCAGCACCGGACAGGGCGGGGGGGAGCTGTTTTTT. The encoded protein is CASTGQGGGELFF.

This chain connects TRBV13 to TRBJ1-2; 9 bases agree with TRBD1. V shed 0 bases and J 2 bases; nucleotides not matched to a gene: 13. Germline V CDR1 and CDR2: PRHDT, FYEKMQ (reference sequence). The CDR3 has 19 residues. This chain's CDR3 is CASSLGWGQGQPLNYGYTF. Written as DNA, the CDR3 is TGTGCCAGCAGCTTAGGATGGGGACAGGGACAACCGCTGAACTATGGCTACACCTTC.

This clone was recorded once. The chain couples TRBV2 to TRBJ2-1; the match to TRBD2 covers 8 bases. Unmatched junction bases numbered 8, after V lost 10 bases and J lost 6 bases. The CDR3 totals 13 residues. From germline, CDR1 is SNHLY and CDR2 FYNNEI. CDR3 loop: CATKTSAINEQFF. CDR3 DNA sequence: TGTGCCACTAAGACTAGCGCGATCAATGAGCAGTTCTTC.

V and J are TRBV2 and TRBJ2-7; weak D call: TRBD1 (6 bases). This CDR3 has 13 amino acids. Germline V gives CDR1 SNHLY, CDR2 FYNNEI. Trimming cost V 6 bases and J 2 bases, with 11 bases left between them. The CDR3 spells CASSPGHPYEQYF. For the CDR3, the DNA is TGTGCCAGCAGCCCGGGACACCCCTACGAGCAGTACTTC.

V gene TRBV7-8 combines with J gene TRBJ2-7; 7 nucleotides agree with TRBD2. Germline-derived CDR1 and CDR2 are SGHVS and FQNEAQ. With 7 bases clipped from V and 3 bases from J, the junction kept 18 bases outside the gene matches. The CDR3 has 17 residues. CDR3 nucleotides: TGTGCCAGCACCCCTCAACGCGGCGGGAGTAGAAGCTACGAGCAGTACTTC. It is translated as CASTPQRGGSRSYEQYF.

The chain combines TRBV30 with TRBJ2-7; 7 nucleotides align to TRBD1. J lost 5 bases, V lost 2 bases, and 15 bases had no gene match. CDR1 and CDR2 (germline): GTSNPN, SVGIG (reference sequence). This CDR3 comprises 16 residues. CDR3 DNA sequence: TGTGCCTGGAGTCTTGACCCTGGACAGGTTCACCACGAGCAGTACTTC. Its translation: CAWSLDPGQVHHEQYF.

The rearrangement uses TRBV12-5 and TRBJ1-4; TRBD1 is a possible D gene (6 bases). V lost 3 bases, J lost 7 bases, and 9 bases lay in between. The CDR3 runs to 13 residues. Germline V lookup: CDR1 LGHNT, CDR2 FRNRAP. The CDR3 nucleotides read TGTGCTAGTGGTTTACAGGGAAGTGAAAAACTGTTTTTT. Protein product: CASGLQGSEKLFF.

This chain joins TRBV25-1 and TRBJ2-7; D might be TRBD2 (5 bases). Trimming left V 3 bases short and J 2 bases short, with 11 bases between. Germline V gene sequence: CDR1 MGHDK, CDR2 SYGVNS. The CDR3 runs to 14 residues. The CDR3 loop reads CASSDRGSPYEQYF. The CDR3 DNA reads TGTGCCAGCAGTGACCGAGGGTCTCCCTACGAGCAGTACTTC.

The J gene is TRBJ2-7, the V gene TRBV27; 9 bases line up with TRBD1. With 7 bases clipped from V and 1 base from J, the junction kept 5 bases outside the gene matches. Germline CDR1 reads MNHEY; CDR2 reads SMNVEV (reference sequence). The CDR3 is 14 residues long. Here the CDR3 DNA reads TGTGCCAGCATGCGGGACAGGGCTTCCTACGAGCAGTACTTC. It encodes CASMRDRASYEQYF.

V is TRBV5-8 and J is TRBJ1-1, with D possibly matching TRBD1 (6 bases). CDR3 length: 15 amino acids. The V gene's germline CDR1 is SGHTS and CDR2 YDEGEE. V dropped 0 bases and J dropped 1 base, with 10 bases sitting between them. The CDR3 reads CASSLGARGNTEAFF. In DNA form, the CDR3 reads TGTGCCAGCAGCTTGGGCGCCAGGGGGAACACTGAAGCTTTCTTT.

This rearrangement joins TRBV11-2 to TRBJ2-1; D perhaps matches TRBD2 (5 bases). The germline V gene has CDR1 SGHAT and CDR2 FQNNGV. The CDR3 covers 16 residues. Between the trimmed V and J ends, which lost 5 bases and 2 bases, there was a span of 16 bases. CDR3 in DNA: TGTGCCAGCAGCCCACTAGACCGGCGAGCCTACAATGAGCAGTTCTTC. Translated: CASSPLDRRAYNEQFF.

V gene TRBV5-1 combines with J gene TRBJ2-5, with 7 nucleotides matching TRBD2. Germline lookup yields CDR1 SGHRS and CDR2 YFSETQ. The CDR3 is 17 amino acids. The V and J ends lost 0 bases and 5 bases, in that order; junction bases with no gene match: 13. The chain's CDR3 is CASSLDPSSGSWETQYF. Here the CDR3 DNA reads TGCGCCAGCAGCTTGGACCCCTCTAGCGGCTCCTGGGAGACCCAGTACTTC.

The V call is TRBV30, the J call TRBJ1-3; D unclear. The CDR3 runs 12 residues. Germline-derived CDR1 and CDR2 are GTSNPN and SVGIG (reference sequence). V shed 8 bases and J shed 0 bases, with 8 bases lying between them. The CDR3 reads CARFLSGNTIYF. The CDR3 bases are TGTGCCCGGTTCCTCTCTGGAAACACCATATATTTT.

CDR3 in amino acids: CASSSGGPGYTF. Here the CDR3 DNA reads TGTGCCAGCAGTTCAGGAGGGCCCGGCTACACCTTC. The chain employs TRBV27 and TRBJ1-2; D is ambiguous. The CDR3 spans 12 residues. Germline values: CDR1 MNHEY, CDR2 SMNVEV (reference sequence). Trimming removed 4 bases from V and 8 bases from J, with 11 bases in between.

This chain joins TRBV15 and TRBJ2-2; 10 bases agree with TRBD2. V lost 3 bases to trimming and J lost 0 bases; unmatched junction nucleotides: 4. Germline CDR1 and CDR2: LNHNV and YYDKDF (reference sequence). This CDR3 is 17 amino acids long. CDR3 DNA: TGTGCCACCAGCAGCCCTGGGACTAGCGCGAACACCGGGGAGCTGTTTTTT. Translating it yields CATSSPGTSANTGELFF.

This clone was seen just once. CDR3 sequence (DNA): TGTGCCAGCAGTACCGGGACTTCTTACGGTCAGCCCCAGCATTTT. It codes for CASSTGTSYGQPQHF. V usage is TRBV6-6 and J usage is TRBJ1-5, with D possibly matching TRBD1 (5 bases). The CDR3 is 15 amino acids. Germline V gene data show CDR1 as MNHNY and CDR2 as SVGAGI (reference sequence). Trimming took 5 bases from V and 6 from J, leaving 17 bases between them.

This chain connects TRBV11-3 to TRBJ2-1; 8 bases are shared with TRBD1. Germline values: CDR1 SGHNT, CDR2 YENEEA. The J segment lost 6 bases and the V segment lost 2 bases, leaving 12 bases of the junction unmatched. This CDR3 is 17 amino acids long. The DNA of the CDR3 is TGTGCCAGCAGCTTATCCCTAGCAGGGGGCGTCGGCAATGAGCAGTTCTTC. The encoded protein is CASSLSLAGGVGNEQFF.

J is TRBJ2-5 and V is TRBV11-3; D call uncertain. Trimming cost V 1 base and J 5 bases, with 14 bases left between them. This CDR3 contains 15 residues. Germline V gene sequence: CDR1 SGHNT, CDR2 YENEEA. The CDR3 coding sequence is TGTGCCAGCAGCTTAGTTCAGGCCGCGTGGGAGACCCAGTACTTC. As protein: CASSLVQAAWETQYF. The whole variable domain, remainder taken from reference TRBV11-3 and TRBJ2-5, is EAGVVQSPRYKIIEKKQPVAFWCNPISGHNTLYWYLQNLGQGPELLIRYENEEAVDDSQLPKDRFSAERLKGVDSTLKIQPAELGDSAVYLCASSLVQAAWETQYFGPGTRLLVL.

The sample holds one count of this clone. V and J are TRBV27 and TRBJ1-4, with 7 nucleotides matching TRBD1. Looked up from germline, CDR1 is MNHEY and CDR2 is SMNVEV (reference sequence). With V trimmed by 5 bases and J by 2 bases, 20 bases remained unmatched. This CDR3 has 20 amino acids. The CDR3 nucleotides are TGTGCCAGCAGTCCCTCGACAGGGATGGGGTTAACGAGGACTAATGAAAAACTGTTTTTT. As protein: CASSPSTGMGLTRTNEKLFF.